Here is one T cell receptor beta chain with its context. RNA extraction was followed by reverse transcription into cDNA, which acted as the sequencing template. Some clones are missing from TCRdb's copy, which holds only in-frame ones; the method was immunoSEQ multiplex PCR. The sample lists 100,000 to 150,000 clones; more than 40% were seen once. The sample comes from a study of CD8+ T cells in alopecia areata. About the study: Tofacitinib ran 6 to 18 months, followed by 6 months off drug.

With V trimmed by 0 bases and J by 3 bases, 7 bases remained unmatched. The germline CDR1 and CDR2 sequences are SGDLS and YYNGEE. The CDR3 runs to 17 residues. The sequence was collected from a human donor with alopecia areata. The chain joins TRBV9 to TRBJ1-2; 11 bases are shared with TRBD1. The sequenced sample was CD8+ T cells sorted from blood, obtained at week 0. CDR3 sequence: CASSVEDWTGGYYGYTF. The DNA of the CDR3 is TGTGCCAGCAGCGTAGAGGACTGGACAGGGGGCTACTATGGCTACACCTTC.